The present TCR beta chain was sequenced within a study of technical replicates of blood from a handful of donors. The repertoire was sequenced with immunoSEQ multiplex PCR; TCRdb's copy has only in-frame clones and lacks some. Here the sample spans 95,000 to 100,000 clones, 96% being singletons. This TCR came from a human donor in good health. The sample taken for sequencing was T cells isolated from PBMCs.

The CDR3 sequence is CASSLTGGNNYGYTF. In DNA, the CDR3 is TGTGCCAGCAGTCTGACAGGGGGAAATAACTATGGCTACACCTTC. The chain carries TRBV28 and TRBJ1-2, with 9 bases fitting TRBD1. Germline V lookup: CDR1 MDHEN, CDR2 SYDVKM. V was pared by 5 bases and J by 1 base, with 5 bases of the junction left unmatched. This CDR3 is 15 amino acids long.